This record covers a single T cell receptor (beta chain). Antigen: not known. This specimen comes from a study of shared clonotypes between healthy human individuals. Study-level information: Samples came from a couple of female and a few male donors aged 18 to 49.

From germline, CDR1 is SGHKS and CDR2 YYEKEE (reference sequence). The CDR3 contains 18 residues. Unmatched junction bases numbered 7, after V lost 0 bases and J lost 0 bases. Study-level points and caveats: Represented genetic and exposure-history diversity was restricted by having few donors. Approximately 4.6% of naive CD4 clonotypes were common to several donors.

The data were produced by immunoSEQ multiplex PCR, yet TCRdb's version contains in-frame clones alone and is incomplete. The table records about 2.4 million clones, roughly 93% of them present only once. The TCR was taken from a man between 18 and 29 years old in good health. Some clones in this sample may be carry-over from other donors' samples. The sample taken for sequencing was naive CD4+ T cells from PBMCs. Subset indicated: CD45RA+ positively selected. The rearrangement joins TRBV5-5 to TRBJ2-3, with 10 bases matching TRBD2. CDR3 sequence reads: CASSLALAGEISTDTQYF. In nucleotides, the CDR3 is TGTGCCAGCAGCTTGGCGCTAGCGGGGGAGATCAGCACAGATACGCAGTATTTT. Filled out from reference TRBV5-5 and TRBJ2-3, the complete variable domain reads DAGVTQSPTHLIKTRGQQVTLRCSPISGHKSVSWYQQVLGQGPQFIFQYYEKEERGRGNFPDRFSARQFPNYSSELNVNALLLGDSALYLCASSLALAGEISTDTQYFGPGTRLTVL.